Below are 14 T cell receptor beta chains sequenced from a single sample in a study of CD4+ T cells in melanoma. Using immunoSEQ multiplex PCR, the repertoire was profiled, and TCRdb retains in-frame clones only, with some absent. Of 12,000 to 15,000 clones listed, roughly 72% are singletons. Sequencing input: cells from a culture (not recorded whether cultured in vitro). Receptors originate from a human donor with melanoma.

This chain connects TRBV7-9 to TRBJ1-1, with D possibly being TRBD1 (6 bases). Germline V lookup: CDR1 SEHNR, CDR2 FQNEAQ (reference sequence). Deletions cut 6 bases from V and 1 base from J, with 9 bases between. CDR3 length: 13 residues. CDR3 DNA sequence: TGTGCCAGCAGAGGACAGAGGAACACTGAAGCTTTCTTT. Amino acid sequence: CASRGQRNTEAFF.

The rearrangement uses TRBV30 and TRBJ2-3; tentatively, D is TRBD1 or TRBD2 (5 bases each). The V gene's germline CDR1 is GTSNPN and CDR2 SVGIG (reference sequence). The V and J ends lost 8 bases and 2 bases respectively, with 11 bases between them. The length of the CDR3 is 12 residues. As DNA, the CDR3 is TGTGCCGGGGGTCCCAACACAGATACGCAGTATTTT. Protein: CAGGPNTDTQYF.

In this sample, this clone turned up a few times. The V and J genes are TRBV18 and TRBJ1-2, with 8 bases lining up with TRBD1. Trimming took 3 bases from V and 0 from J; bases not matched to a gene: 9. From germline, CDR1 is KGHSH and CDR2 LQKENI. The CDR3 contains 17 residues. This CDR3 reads CASSPGRQGSANYGYTF. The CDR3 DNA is TGTGCCAGCTCACCGGGACGACAGGGGAGTGCTAACTATGGCTACACCTTC.

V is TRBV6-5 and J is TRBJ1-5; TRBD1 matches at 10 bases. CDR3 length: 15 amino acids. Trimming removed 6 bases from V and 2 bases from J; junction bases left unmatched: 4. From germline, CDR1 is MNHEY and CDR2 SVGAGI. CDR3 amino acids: CASRKGTGGNQPQHF. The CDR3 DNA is TGTGCCAGCAGGAAAGGGACAGGGGGCAATCAGCCCCAGCATTTT.

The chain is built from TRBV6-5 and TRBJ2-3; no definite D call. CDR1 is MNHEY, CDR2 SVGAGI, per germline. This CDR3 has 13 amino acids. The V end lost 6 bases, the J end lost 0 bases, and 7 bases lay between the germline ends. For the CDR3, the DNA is TGTGCCAGCAGACGAGACAGCACAGATACGCAGTATTTT. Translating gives CASRRDSTDTQYF.

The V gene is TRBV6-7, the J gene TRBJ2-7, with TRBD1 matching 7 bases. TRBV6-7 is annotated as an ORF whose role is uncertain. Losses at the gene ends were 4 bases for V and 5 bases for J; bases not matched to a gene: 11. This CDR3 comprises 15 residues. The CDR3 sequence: CASSSPTGMLNEQYF. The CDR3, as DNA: TGTGCCAGCAGTTCTCCGACAGGGATGTTGAACGAGCAGTACTTC.

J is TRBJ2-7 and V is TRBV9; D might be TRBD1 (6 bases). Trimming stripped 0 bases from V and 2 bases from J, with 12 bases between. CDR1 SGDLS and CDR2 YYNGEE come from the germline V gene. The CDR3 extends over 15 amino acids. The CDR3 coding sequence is TGTGCCAGCAGCGTAGCAGGGGTGCCGACCTACGAGCAGTACTTC. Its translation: CASSVAGVPTYEQYF.

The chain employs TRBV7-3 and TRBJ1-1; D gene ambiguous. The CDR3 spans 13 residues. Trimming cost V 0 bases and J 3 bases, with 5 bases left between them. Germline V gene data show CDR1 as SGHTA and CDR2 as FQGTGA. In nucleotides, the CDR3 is TGTGCCAGCAGCTTAACGGGGTACACTGAAGCTTTCTTT. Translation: CASSLTGYTEAFF.

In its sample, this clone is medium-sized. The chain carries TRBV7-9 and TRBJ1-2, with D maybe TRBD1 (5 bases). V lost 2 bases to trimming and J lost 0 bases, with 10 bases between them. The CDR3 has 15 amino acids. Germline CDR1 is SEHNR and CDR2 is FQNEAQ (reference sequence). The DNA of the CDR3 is TGTGCCAGCAGCTTAAGTGGGGCCCCTAACTATGGCTACACCTTC. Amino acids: CASSLSGAPNYGYTF.

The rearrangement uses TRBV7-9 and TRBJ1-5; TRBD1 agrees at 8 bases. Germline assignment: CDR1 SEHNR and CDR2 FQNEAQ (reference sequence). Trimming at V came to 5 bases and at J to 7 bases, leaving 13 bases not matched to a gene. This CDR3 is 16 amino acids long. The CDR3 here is CASSPLQGAEGQPQHF. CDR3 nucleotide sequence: TGTGCCAGCAGCCCCCTCCAGGGGGCGGAAGGACAGCCCCAGCATTTT.

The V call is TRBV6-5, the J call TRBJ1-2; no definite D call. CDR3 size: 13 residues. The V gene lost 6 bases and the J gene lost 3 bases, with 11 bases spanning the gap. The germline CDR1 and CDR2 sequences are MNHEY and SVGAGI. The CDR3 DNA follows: TGTGCCAGCAGGTCCGAGGGCGACTATGGCTACACCTTC. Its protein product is CASRSEGDYGYTF.

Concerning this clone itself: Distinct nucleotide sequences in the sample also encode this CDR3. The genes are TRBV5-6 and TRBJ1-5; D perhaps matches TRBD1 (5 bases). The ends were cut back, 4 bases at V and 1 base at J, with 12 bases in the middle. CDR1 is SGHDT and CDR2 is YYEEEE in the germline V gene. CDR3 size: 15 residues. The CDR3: CASSRGTYSNQPQHF. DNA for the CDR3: TGTGCCAGCAGCCGCGGGACTTACAGCAATCAGCCCCAGCATTTT.

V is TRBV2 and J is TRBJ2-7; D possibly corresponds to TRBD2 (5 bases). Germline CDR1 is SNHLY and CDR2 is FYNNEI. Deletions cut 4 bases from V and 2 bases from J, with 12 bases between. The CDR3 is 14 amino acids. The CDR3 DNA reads TGTGCCAGCAGTGTAGGGCTGAGGGCCTACGAGCAGTACTTC. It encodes CASSVGLRAYEQYF.

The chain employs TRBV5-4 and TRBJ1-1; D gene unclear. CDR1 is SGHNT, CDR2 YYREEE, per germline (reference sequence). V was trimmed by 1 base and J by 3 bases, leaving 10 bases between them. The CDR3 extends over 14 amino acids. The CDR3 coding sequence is TGTGCCAGCAGCTTGAGATCAAGGGACACTGAAGCTTTCTTT. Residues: CASSLRSRDTEAFF.